The 6 T cell receptor beta chains presented below share a single source sample, sequenced in a study of technical replicates of blood from several donors. Sequenced by immunoSEQ multiplex PCR; TCRdb stores in-frame clones only, minus some. The data contain tens of thousands of clones, 90% to 95% of them seen just once; the ten biggest clones take up 0.38%. Sequencing was done on a sample of T cells isolated from PBMCs. The receptors stem from a human donor in good health.

J is TRBJ1-4 and V is TRBV30; the D is unclear. The CDR3 runs to 11 residues. V lost 3 bases and J 7 bases, leaving 6 bases between the germline ends. CDR1 is GTSNPN, CDR2 SVGIG, per germline (reference sequence). The CDR3 sequence is CAWSSGEKLFF. CDR3 DNA: TGTGCCTGGAGCTCGGGTGAAAAACTGTTTTTT. Combining the CDR3 with reference TRBV30 and TRBJ1-4 gives the whole variable domain SQTIHQWPATLVQPVGSPLSLECTVEGTSNPNLYWYRQAAGRGLQLLFYSVGIGQISSEVPQNLSASRPQDRQFILSSKKLLLSDSGFYLCAWSSGEKLFFGSGTQLSVL.

The chain joins TRBV19 to TRBJ2-7, with D possibly being TRBD1 (5 bases). Germline values: CDR1 LNHDA, CDR2 SQIVND (reference sequence). V lost 8 bases, J lost 0 bases, and 11 bases lay in between. There are 13 residues in the CDR3. The CDR3 nucleotides are TGTGCCAGTGCGAGACAGAGCTCCTACGAGCAGTACTTC. Translating gives CASARQSSYEQYF.

The chain combines TRBV28 with TRBJ2-2; D unclear. V was pared by 6 bases and J by 2 bases, with 7 bases between. The germline CDR1 and CDR2 sequences are MDHEN and SYDVKM. The length of the CDR3 is 13 residues. CDR3 DNA: TGTGCCAGCAGATCCTCTAACACCGGGGAGCTGTTTTTT. This codes for CASRSSNTGELFF.

The chain recombines TRBV9 with TRBJ2-2; 9 nucleotides match TRBD2. CDR1 is SGDLS and CDR2 is YYNGEE in the germline V gene. Trimming at V came to 4 bases and at J to 6 bases, leaving 7 bases not matched to a gene. This CDR3 region has 15 residues. CDR3 sequence reads: CASSLSGTSPGELFF. CDR3 in DNA: TGTGCCAGCAGCCTCTCCGGGACTAGCCCCGGGGAGCTGTTTTTT.

The J gene is TRBJ2-7, the V gene TRBV29-1; weak D call: TRBD2 (5 bases). The CDR3 is made up of 13 amino acids. V lost 3 bases to trimming and J lost 1 base, with 10 bases between them. In germline, CDR1 is SQVTM, CDR2 ANQGSEA. CDR3 loop: CSVDSDSSYEQYF. For the CDR3, the DNA is TGCAGCGTTGATTCGGACTCTTCCTACGAGCAGTACTTC.

V usage is TRBV7-2 and J usage is TRBJ2-6; D call uncertain. The CDR3 is 16 amino acids. Per germline, CDR1 SGHTA and CDR2 FQGNSA. Trimming removed 2 bases at V and 0 bases at J, with 8 bases between. In DNA, the CDR3 is TGTGCCAGCAGCTTATGGTCAGGCTCTGGGGCCAACGTCCTGACTTTC. Translating it yields CASSLWSGSGANVLTF.